These 24 T cell receptor beta chains came from one sample sequenced in a study of T cell responses to AZD1222 COVID-19 vaccine (dated by TCRdb to the early 2020s). The library came from the immunoSEQ multiplex PCR assay. The clones in this table, taken by TCRdb from immuneACCESS, are in-frame only. Not every clone is retained; where verified, under half of the shortfall comes from an unresolved V gene, and the cause of the rest is unknown. The sample has 90,000 to 150,000 clones on record, roughly 86% of them singletons. 2.5% to 3.5% of the sample is taken by the ten largest. The time point label, read with the paper, signifies: about 28 days (+/-7) after the second vaccine dose. Sequenced here: peripheral blood, sampled 28 days after the second AZD1222 dose. The receptors shown here come from an adult who received the AZD1222 COVID-19 vaccine.

The V and J genes are TRBV6-2 or TRBV6-3 and TRBJ2-5, with 11 bases that match TRBD2. The germline CDR1 and CDR2 sequences are MNHEY and SVGEGT. The CDR3 extends over 14 amino acids. V shed 6 bases, J shed 5 bases, and the junction held 5 bases outside the gene matches. Here the CDR3 reads CASSPSSGGETQYF. The CDR3 DNA is TGTGCCAGCAGCCCGTCTAGCGGGGGGGAGACCCAGTACTTC.

This chain uses TRBV19 with TRBJ2-1, with 8 bases identical to TRBD2. The germline CDR1 and CDR2 sequences are LNHDA and SQIVND (reference sequence). V lost 4 bases, J lost 0 bases, and 11 bases stayed unmatched. The CDR3 contains 18 residues. CDR3 sequence (DNA): TGTGCCAGTAGTAGATCTCGGGGGGGGACAAGCTCCTACAATGAGCAGTTCTTC. Translation gives CASSRSRGGTSSYNEQFF.

The chain recombines TRBV19 with TRBJ1-5, with D perhaps matching TRBD1 (6 bases). V dropped 6 bases and J dropped 1 base, with 16 bases sitting between them. The CDR3 covers 16 residues. Germline assignment: CDR1 LNHDA and CDR2 SQIVND (reference sequence). For the CDR3, the DNA is TGTGCCAGTAGCAGACGGGGGGCCGGAAGCAATCAGCCCCAGCATTTT. Its translation is CASSRRGAGSNQPQHF.

The rearrangement joins TRBV11-2 to TRBJ1-1; D uncertain. Germline V gives CDR1 SGHAT, CDR2 FQNNGV. Trimming pared 0 bases from V and 7 bases from J, leaving 3 bases between. The CDR3 consists of 11 residues. The CDR3: CASSLDVEAFF. The CDR3 region has the DNA TGTGCCAGCAGCTTAGATGTTGAAGCTTTCTTT. Filled out from reference TRBV11-2 and TRBJ1-1, the complete variable domain reads EAGVAQSPRYKIIEKRQSVAFWCNPISGHATLYWYQQILGQGPKLLIQFQNNGVVDDSQLPKDRFSAERLKGVDSTLKIQPAKLEDSAVYLCASSLDVEAFFGQGTRLTVV.

V is TRBV27 and J is TRBJ1-2; TRBD1 agrees at 8 bases. This CDR3 spans 14 amino acids. Germline CDR1 and CDR2: MNHEY and SMNVEV (reference sequence). Losses at the gene ends were 6 bases for V and 7 bases for J; bases not matched to a gene: 10. The CDR3 DNA reads as TGTGCCAGCAGACCCAGTCAGGGGGCGCGTGGCTACACCTTC. Its translation is CASRPSQGARGYTF.

V and J are TRBV29-1 and TRBJ1-1; TRBD1 is a possible D gene (5 bases). CDR1 is SQVTM, CDR2 ANQGSEA, per germline. Trimming cost V 6 bases and J 4 bases, with 15 bases left between them. This CDR3 spans 13 amino acids. CDR3 in DNA: TGCAGCGTACTCCCGGGGAGGGGCACTGAAGCTTTCTTT. Its translation: CSVLPGRGTEAFF.

The chain links TRBV19 to TRBJ2-2, with 7 bases lining up with TRBD2. Looked up from germline, CDR1 is LNHDA and CDR2 is SQIVND (reference sequence). The CDR3 is 16 residues long. V lost 2 bases to trimming and J lost 1 base; unmatched junction nucleotides: 4. The CDR3 spells CASSIFGGGNTGELFF. CDR3 nucleotides: TGTGCCAGTAGTATATTCGGCGGGGGGAACACCGGGGAGCTGTTTTTT.

This chain joins TRBV6-6 and TRBJ1-2; 9 nucleotides align to TRBD1. Germline lookup yields CDR1 MNHNY and CDR2 SVGAGI (reference sequence). CDR3 length: 14 residues. V dropped 7 bases and J dropped 8; count of bases not matched to a gene: 11. The CDR3 spells CASTRVGQGRGYTF. In DNA form, the CDR3 reads TGTGCCAGCACTCGAGTGGGACAGGGCCGGGGCTACACCTTC.

This chain joins TRBV2 and TRBJ2-2, with D perhaps matching TRBD1 (5 bases). Trimming removed 7 bases from V and 5 bases from J, with 14 bases in between. The CDR3 has 14 residues. Per the germline V gene, CDR1 is SNHLY and CDR2 is FYNNEI. The CDR3 coding sequence is TGTGCCAGCAATACAGGCAGGGTGACCGGGGAGCTGTTTTTT. This sequence encodes CASNTGRVTGELFF.

This sequence joins TRBV15 and TRBJ1-2; D call uncertain. The CDR3 is 16 residues long. In germline, CDR1 is LNHNV, CDR2 YYDKDF (reference sequence). The V end lost 5 bases, the J end lost 6 bases, and 22 bases lay between the germline ends. The CDR3 nucleotides read TGTGCCACCAGCTCGGAGGCCTACGAAGGGTCTGATGGCTACACCTTC. Its translation: CATSSEAYEGSDGYTF.

The chain combines TRBV23-1 with TRBJ1-1; perhaps TRBD1 as D (6 bases). TRBV23-1 is an ORF; its function is uncertain. The CDR3 is made up of 16 amino acids. V shed 4 bases and J shed 0 bases, with 15 bases lying between them. The CDR3 here is CASSLARGHLNTEAFF. CDR3 DNA sequence: TGCGCCAGCAGTCTAGCGAGGGGACACCTGAACACTGAAGCTTTCTTT.

The chain joins TRBV7-3 to TRBJ2-7; no reliable D call. V lost 2 bases to trimming and J lost 0 bases, with 11 bases between them. Germline V gene sequence: CDR1 SGHTA, CDR2 FQGTGA. This CDR3 is built from 15 residues. The CDR3 DNA reads TGTGCCAGCAGCTTACTGGCGGAAGCCTCCTACGAGCAGTACTTC. As protein: CASSLLAEASYEQYF.

This chain uses TRBV5-1 with TRBJ1-1; D is uncertain. The CDR3 contains 13 residues. Germline V gives CDR1 SGHRS, CDR2 YFSETQ. V was clipped by 0 bases and J by 1 base, with 4 bases between them. The CDR3 is CASSLEWNTEAFF. CDR3 nucleotides: TGCGCCAGCAGCTTGGAGTGGAACACTGAAGCTTTCTTT.

This sequence joins TRBV18 and TRBJ1-1, with D maybe TRBD1 (5 bases). The ends were cut back, 4 bases at V and 2 bases at J, with 17 bases in the middle. Germline V CDR1 and CDR2: KGHSH, LQKENI. The CDR3 is made up of 16 amino acids. In nucleotides, the CDR3 is TGTGCCAGCTCACACACCAGGGCGGGGTCAAACACTGAAGCTTTCTTT. This translates into CASSHTRAGSNTEAFF. The full variable domain, completed using reference TRBV18 and TRBJ1-1, is NAGVMQNPRHLVRRRGQEARLRCSPMKGHSHVYWYRQLPEEGLKFMVYLQKENIIDESGMPKERFSAEFPKEGPSILRIQQVVRGDSAAYFCASSHTRAGSNTEAFFGQGTRLTVV.

J is TRBJ2-5 and V is TRBV12-3 or TRBV12-4, with TRBD2 as a possible D gene (6 bases). The CDR3 has 13 amino acids. V was cut by 3 bases and J by 1 base, with 6 bases left in between. The CDR3 reads CASSLGGQETQYF. CDR3 bases: TGTGCCAGCAGTTTGGGGGGCCAAGAGACCCAGTACTTC.

This chain joins TRBV7-2 and TRBJ2-7; D possibly corresponds to TRBD1 (7 bases). Germline V gene sequence: CDR1 SGHTA, CDR2 FQGNSA. V was shortened by 1 base and J by 7 bases, with 11 bases between the two germline ends. CDR3 length: 13 amino acids. CDR3: CASSLVQGGEQYF. CDR3 bases: TGTGCCAGCAGCTTAGTCCAGGGGGGAGAGCAGTACTTC.

The chain uses TRBV14 and TRBJ2-1, with 10 nucleotides matching TRBD2. Per the germline V gene, CDR1 is SGHDN and CDR2 is FVKESK. V was pared by 4 bases and J by 2 bases, with 8 bases of the junction left unmatched. The CDR3 covers 17 residues. The CDR3 DNA follows: TGTGCCAGCAGCCGGGAGGGGCTAGCGGGGGCCTACAATGAGCAGTTCTTC. The encoded protein is CASSREGLAGAYNEQFF.

This chain links TRBV11-1 with TRBJ2-7; 7 nucleotides align to TRBD1. Germline V gene lookup returns CDR1 SGHAT and CDR2 FQDESV (reference sequence). CDR3 length: 15 residues. The trim removed 1 base at V and 3 bases at J, leaving 6 bases unmatched. The CDR3 loop reads CASSLVGGLYYEQYF. CDR3 sequence (DNA): TGTGCCAGCAGCTTAGTAGGGGGCCTTTACTACGAGCAGTACTTC.

The chain is built from TRBV7-9 and TRBJ1-1, with a tentative D call TRBD1 (5 bases). V was cut by 5 bases and J by 6 bases, with 13 bases left in between. This CDR3 is 13 amino acids long. Per the germline V gene, CDR1 is SEHNR and CDR2 is FQNEAQ (reference sequence). This chain's CDR3 is CASSRRRGAEAFF. The CDR3 coding sequence is TGTGCCAGCAGCCGACGGAGGGGTGCTGAAGCTTTCTTT.

The chain uses TRBV25-1 and TRBJ2-1, with D tentatively TRBD1 (5 bases). CDR1 and CDR2 from the germline V gene are MGHDK and SYGVNS. Trimming left V 0 bases short and J 9 bases short, with 9 bases between. CDR3 length: 13 amino acids. CDR3 sequence: CASSEYLGAEQFF. CDR3 bases: TGTGCCAGCAGTGAATATCTAGGGGCTGAGCAGTTCTTC.

The J gene is TRBJ2-3, the V gene TRBV3-1 (or the pseudogene TRBV3-2); unclear D gene. This CDR3 has 16 residues. Trimming took 0 bases from V and 0 from J, leaving 10 bases between them. Germline assignment: CDR1 LGHDT and CDR2 YNNKEL (reference sequence). For the CDR3, the DNA is TGTGCCAGCAGCCAAGATCTGCGCCCTAGCACAGATACGCAGTATTTT. This sequence encodes CASSQDLRPSTDTQYF.

The chain is built from TRBV6-5 and TRBJ1-1; possible D gene TRBD1, 5 bases. CDR3 length equals 14 residues. Trimming took 6 bases from V and 1 from J, leaving 12 bases between them. The V gene's germline CDR1 is MNHEY and CDR2 SVGAGI. The chain's CDR3 is CASSRQSANTEAFF. Written as DNA, the CDR3 is TGTGCCAGCAGCAGACAGTCCGCGAACACTGAAGCTTTCTTT.

The V and J genes are TRBV29-1 and TRBJ1-5, with 8 bases identical to TRBD1. The CDR3 is 14 residues long. J was trimmed by 0 bases and V by 6 bases; bases with no gene match: 4. The germline V gene has CDR1 SQVTM and CDR2 ANQGSEA. The CDR3 nucleotides are TGCAGCGTACTGACAGGGGATAGCAATCAGCCCCAGCATTTT. Translated, it gives CSVLTGDSNQPQHF.

The chain employs TRBV6-2 or TRBV6-3 and TRBJ1-5; D not certain. The CDR3 totals 14 residues. V gave up 3 bases and J gave up 6 bases, with 12 bases separating them. The germline CDR1 and CDR2 sequences are MNHEY and SVGEGT. The CDR3 here is CASSYMAVGQPQHF. The CDR3 region has the DNA TGTGCCAGCAGTTATATGGCTGTCGGTCAGCCCCAGCATTTT.